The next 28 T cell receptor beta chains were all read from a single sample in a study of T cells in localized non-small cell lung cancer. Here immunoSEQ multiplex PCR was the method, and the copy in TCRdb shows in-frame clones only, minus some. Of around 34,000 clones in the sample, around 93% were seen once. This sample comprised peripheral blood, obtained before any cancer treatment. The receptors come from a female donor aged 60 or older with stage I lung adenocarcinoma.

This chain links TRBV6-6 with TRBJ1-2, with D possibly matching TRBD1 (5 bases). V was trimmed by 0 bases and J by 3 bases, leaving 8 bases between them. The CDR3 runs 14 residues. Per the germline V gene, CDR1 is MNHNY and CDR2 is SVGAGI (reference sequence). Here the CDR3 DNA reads TGTGCCAGCAGTTACTCGCGGGGGTACTATGGCTACACCTTC. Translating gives CASSYSRGYYGYTF.

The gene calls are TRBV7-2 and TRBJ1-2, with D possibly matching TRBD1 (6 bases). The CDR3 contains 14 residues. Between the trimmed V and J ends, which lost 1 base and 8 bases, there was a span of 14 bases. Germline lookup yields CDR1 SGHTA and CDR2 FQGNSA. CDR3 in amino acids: CASSLESRGRGYTF. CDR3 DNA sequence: TGTGCCAGCAGCTTAGAATCCAGGGGCCGGGGCTACACCTTC.

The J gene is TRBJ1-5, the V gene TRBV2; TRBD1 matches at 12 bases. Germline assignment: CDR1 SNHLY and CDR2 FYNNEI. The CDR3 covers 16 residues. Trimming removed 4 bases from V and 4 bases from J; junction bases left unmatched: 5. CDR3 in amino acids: CASSAPGQGANQPQHF. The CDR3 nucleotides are TGTGCCAGCAGTGCACCGGGACAGGGGGCAAATCAGCCCCAGCATTTT.

CDR3 amino acids: CASSAQGGGTEAFF. The CDR3 DNA follows: TGTGCCAGCAGCGCCCAAGGGGGAGGCACTGAAGCTTTCTTT. The chain uses TRBV7-2 and TRBJ1-1, with D perhaps matching TRBD1 (6 bases). Trimming left V 5 bases short and J 4 bases short, with 14 bases between. The CDR3 totals 14 residues. Germline CDR1 SGHTA, CDR2 FQGNSA.

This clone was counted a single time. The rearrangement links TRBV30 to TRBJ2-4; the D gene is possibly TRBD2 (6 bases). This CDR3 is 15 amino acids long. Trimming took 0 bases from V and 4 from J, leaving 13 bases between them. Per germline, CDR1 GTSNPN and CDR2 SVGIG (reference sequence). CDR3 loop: CAWSVGGGSKNIQYF. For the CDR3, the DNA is TGTGCCTGGAGTGTGGGTGGAGGGTCAAAAAACATTCAGTACTTC.

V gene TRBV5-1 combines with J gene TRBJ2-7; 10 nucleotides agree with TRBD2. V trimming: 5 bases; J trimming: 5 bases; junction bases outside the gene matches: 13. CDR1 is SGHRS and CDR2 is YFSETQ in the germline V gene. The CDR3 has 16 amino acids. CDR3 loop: CASSQTGTSDFDEQYF. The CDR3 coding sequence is TGCGCCAGCAGTCAAACCGGGACTAGCGATTTTGACGAGCAGTACTTC. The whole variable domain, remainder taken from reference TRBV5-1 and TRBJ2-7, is KAGVTQTPRYLIKTRGQQVTLSCSPISGHRSVSWYQQTPGQGLQFLFEYFSETQRNKGNFPGRFSGRQFSNSRSEMNVSTLELGDSALYLCASSQTGTSDFDEQYFGPGTRLTVT.

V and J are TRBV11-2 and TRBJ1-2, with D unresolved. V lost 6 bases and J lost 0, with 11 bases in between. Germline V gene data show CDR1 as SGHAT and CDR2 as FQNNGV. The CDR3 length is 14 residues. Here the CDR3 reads CASSPQTANYGYTF. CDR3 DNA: TGTGCCAGCAGTCCCCAGACGGCTAACTATGGCTACACCTTC. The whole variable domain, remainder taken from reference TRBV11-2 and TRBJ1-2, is EAGVAQSPRYKIIEKRQSVAFWCNPISGHATLYWYQQILGQGPKLLIQFQNNGVVDDSQLPKDRFSAERLKGVDSTLKIQPAKLEDSAVYLCASSPQTANYGYTFGSGTRLTVV.

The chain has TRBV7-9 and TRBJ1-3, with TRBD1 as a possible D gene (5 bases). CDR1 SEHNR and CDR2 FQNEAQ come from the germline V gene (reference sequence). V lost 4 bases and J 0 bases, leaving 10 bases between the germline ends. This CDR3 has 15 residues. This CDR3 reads CASSSDRLSGNTIYF. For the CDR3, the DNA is TGTGCCAGCAGCTCAGACAGACTCTCTGGAAACACCATATATTTT.

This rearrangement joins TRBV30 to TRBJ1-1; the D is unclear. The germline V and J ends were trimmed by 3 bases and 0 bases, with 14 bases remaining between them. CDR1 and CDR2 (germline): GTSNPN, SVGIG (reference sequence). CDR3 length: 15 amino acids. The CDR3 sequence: CAWRGPVGMNTEAFF. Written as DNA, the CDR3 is TGTGCCTGGAGGGGTCCTGTGGGGATGAACACTGAAGCTTTCTTT.

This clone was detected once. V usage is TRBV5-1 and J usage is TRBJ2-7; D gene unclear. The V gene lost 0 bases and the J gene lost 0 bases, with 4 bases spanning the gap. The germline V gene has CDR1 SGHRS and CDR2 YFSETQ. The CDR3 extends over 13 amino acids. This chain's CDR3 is CASSLASSYEQYF. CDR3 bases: TGCGCCAGCAGCTTGGCAAGCTCCTACGAGCAGTACTTC.

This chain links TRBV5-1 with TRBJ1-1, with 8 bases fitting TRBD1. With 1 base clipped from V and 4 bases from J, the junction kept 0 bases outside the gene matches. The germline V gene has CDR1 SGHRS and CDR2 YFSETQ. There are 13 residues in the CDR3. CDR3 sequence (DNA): TGCGCCAGCAGCTTGCAGGGGGCCACTGAAGCTTTCTTT. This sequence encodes CASSLQGATEAFF.

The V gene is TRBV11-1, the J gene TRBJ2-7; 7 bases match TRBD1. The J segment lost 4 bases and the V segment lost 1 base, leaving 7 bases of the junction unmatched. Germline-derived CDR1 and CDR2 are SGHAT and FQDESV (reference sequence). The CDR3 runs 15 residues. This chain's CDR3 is CASSLEGQTLYEQYF. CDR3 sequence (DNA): TGTGCCAGCAGCTTAGAGGGACAGACCTTATACGAGCAGTACTTC.

This CDR3 reads CASRFGGTVGNTEAFF. For the CDR3, the DNA is TGTGCCAGCAGATTTGGGGGAACAGTGGGGAACACTGAAGCTTTCTTT. The V and J genes are TRBV7-2 and TRBJ1-1, with D perhaps TRBD1 (5 bases). The CDR3 loop spans 16 amino acids. Germline V gives CDR1 SGHTA, CDR2 FQGNSA. Trimming cost V 6 bases and J 1 base, with 18 bases left between them.

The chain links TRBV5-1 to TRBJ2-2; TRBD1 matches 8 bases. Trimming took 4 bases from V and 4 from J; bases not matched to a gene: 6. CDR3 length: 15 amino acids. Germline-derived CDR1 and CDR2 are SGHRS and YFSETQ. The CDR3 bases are TGCGCCAGCAGCATGGGACAGGAAATCACCGGGGAGCTGTTTTTT. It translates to CASSMGQEITGELFF. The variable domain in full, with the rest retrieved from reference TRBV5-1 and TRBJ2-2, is KAGVTQTPRYLIKTRGQQVTLSCSPISGHRSVSWYQQTPGQGLQFLFEYFSETQRNKGNFPGRFSGRQFSNSRSEMNVSTLELGDSALYLCASSMGQEITGELFFGEGSRLTVL.

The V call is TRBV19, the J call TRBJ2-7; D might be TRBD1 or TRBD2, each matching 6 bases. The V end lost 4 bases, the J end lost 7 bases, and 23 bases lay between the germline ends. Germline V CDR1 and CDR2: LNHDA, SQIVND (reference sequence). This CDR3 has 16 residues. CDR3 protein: CASSRIQGRFPGEQYF. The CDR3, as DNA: TGTGCCAGTAGTAGGATTCAGGGGAGGTTTCCTGGGGAGCAGTACTTC.

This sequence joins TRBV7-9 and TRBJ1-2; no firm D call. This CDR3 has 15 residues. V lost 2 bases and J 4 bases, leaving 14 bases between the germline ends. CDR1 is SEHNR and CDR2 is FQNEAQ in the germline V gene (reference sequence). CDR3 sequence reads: CASSLNPGLSYGYTF. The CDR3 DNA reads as TGTGCCAGCAGCTTAAATCCGGGCCTGTCCTATGGCTACACCTTC.

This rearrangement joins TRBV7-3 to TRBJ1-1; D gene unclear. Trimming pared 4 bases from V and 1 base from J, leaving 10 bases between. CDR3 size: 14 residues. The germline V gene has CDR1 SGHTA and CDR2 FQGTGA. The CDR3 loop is CASSSNTGNTEAFF. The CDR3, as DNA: TGTGCCAGCAGCTCGAACACGGGGAACACTGAAGCTTTCTTT.

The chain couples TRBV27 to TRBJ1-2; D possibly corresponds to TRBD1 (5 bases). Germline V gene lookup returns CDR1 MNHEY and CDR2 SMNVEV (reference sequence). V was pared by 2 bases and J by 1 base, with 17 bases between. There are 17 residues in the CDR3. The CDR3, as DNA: TGTGCCAGCAGTTTAGCTGGGCAGGGACCCTTTAACTATGGCTACACCTTC. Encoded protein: CASSLAGQGPFNYGYTF.

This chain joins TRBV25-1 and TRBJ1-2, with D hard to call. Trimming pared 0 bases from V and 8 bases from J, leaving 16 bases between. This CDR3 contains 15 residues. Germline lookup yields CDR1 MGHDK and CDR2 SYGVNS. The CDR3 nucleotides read TGTGCCAGCAGTGAATACGCAGGCGTCGAAAGAGGCTACACCTTC. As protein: CASSEYAGVERGYTF.

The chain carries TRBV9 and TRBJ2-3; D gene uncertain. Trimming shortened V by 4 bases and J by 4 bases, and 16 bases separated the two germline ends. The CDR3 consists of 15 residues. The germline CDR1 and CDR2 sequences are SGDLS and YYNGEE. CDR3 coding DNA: TGTGCCAGCAGCTCCCCCGTCACTGGCTCAGATACGCAGTATTTT. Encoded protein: CASSSPVTGSDTQYF.

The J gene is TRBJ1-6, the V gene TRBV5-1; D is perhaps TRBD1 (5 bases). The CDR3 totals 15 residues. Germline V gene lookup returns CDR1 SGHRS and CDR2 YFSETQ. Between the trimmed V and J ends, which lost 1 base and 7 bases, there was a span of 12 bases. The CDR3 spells CASSLSGGRNSPLHF. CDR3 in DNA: TGCGCCAGCAGCTTGTCGGGGGGTAGAAATTCACCCCTCCACTTT.

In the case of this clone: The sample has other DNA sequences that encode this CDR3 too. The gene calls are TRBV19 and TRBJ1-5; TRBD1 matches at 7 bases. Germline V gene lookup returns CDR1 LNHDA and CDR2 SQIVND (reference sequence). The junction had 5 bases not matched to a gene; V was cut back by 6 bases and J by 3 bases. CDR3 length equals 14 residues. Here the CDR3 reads CASSTTGPNQPQHF. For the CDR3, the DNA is TGTGCCAGTAGCACGACAGGGCCCAATCAGCCCCAGCATTTT.

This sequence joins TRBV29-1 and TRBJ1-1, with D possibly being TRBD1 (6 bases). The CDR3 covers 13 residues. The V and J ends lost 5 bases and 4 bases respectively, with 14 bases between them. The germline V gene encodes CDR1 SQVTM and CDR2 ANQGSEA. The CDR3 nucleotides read TGCAGCGTTTACCAGGGGATGAGCACTGAAGCTTTCTTT. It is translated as CSVYQGMSTEAFF.

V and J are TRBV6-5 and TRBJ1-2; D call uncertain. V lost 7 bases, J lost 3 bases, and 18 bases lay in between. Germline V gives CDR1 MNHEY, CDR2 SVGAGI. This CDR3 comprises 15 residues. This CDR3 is CASIKLGPSDYGYTF. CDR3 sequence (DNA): TGTGCCAGCATCAAACTAGGGCCCAGCGACTATGGCTACACCTTC.

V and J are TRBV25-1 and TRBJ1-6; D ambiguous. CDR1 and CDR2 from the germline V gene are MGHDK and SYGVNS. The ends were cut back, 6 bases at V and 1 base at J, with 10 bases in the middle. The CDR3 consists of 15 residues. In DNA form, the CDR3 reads TGTGCCAGCAGGCTGACGGCATCCTATAATTCACCCCTCCACTTT. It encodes CASRLTASYNSPLHF.

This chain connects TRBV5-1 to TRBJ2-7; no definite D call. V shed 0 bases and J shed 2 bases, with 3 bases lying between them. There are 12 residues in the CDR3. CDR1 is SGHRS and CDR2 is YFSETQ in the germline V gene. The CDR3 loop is CASSLDTYEQYF. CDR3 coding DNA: TGCGCCAGCAGCTTGGACACCTACGAGCAGTACTTC. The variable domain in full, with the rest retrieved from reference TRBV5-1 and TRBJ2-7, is KAGVTQTPRYLIKTRGQQVTLSCSPISGHRSVSWYQQTPGQGLQFLFEYFSETQRNKGNFPGRFSGRQFSNSRSEMNVSTLELGDSALYLCASSLDTYEQYFGPGTRLTVT.

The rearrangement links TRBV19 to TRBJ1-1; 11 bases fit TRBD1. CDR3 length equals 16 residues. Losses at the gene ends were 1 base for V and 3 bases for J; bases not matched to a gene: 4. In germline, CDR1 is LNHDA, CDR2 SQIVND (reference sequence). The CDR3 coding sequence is TGTGCCAGTAGTATAGGTCGGACAGGGGGCCACACTGAAGCTTTCTTT. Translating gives CASSIGRTGGHTEAFF.

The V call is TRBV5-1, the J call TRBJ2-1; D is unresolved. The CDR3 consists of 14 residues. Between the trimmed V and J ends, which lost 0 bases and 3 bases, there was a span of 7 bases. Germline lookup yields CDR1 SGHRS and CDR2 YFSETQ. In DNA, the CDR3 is TGCGCCAGCAGCTTGGAACAGATCTACAATGAGCAGTTCTTC. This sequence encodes CASSLEQIYNEQFF. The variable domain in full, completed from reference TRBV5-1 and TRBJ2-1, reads KAGVTQTPRYLIKTRGQQVTLSCSPISGHRSVSWYQQTPGQGLQFLFEYFSETQRNKGNFPGRFSGRQFSNSRSEMNVSTLELGDSALYLCASSLEQIYNEQFFGPGTRLTVL.